The rows below give T cell receptor beta chains drawn from one sample of a study of siplizumab effects on memory and regulatory T cells. The protocol was immunoSEQ multiplex PCR, while the TCRdb copy is restricted to in-frame clones and leaves out a portion. Of around 100,000 clones listed, 94% are singletons. Specimen: Tregs sorted from blood. Source of these receptors: a human donor in good health. Both conserved end residues are trimmed from each CDR3.

j_call v_call cdr3_aa
TRBJ2-6 TRBV18 ASSPVSGANVLT
TRBJ2-2 TRBV5-4 ASKKGQGARGTGELF
TRBJ1-4 TRBV29-1 SVGTGYTEKLF
TRBJ2-2 TRBV28 ASRTQGATGELF
TRBJ2-7 TRBV9 ASSAGLAESYEQY
TRBJ2-5 TRBV20-1 SGGEETQY
TRBJ2-2 TRBV30 AWLREGTGELF
TRBJ2-1 TRBV18 ASSPPGGAPYNEQF
TRBJ2-3 TRBV14 ASSVIRNTQY
TRBJ2-7 TRBV28 ASRGAQGQY
TRBJ2-7 TRBV29-1 SVFIRGVFGEQY
TRBJ2-7 TRBV7-3 ASSFNRAYEQY
TRBJ1-2 TRBV19 ASTGAVVDYGYT
TRBJ2-2 TRBV10-3 AISDLAENTGELF
TRBJ2-7 TRBV5-1 ASSARLAGSEQY
TRBJ1-5 TRBV23-1 ASSQSRADPSNQPQH
TRBJ1-1 TRBV7-9 ASSLGTVRNTEAF
TRBJ2-7 TRBV7-9 ASSGSGTGRYEQY
TRBJ2-7 TRBV27 ASSPRGGPVYEQY
TRBJ1-1 TRBV5-1 ASSFRDRGQFNTEAF
TRBJ1-1 TRBV7-6 ASSLAGRGTEAF
TRBJ2-2 TRBV18 ASSPRSDTGELF
TRBJ1-3 TRBV10-3 AISPRALNTIY
TRBJ1-3 TRBV7-6 ASSLFVGAGNTIY
TRBJ2-7 TRBV30 AWNTGSGQLYEQY
TRBJ2-1 TRBV27 ASSSPSAGVLSYNEQF
TRBJ1-1 TRBV28 ASSLWGINTEAF
TRBJ1-3 TRBV28 ASSLSRPSGNTIY
TRBJ2-1 TRBV5-1 ASTGPTSEEQF
TRBJ2-7 TRBV18 ASSPRASGLSYEQY
TRBJ2-4 TRBV7-3 ASSLAGGKNIQY
TRBJ2-7 TRBV2 ASRTTPGLAYEQY
TRBJ2-7 TRBV5-1 ASSWGLAGNTYEQY
TRBJ1-4 TRBV29-1 SVAKDNEKLF
TRBJ1-5 TRBV28 ASSLPRDRASNQPQH
TRBJ2-5 TRBV7-2 ASSFGGTSGRETQY
TRBJ2-1 TRBV30 AWGGGRAYNEQF
TRBJ2-6 TRBV30 AWSQGTAGANVLT
TRBJ2-1 TRBV18 ASSPQGGPNGLQF
TRBJ2-7 TRBV7-9 ASSFHPGLAAYEQY
TRBJ1-5 TRBV7-8 ASSLANILSNQPQH
TRBJ2-5 TRBV5-1 ASGTSGSVEETQY
TRBJ1-2 TRBV10-3 AISATGNGYT
TRBJ2-7 TRBV28 ASSWIGGRTPQNYEQY
TRBJ2-7 TRBV7-2 ASSLDSGSSSYEQY
TRBJ2-7 TRBV6-5 ASSSRLYLHEQY
TRBJ2-1 TRBV27 ASSLRSQSFNNEQF
TRBJ1-1 TRBV18 ASSSTGGETEAF
TRBJ1-2 TRBV27 ASSLSGRLKGYT
TRBJ2-2 TRBV2 ASCTLDRGNTGELF
TRBJ2-3 TRBV7-8 AGGRGRTDTQY
TRBJ2-1 TRBV15 ATSTTSGVYNEQF
TRBJ2-3 TRBV19 ASSMYSGTGAPDTQY
TRBJ1-4 TRBV10-3 ASKRGSVEKLF
TRBJ2-7 TRBV29-1 SVRGAMGEQY
TRBJ1-2 TRBV5-1 ASSLEVSGLGGYT
TRBJ2-1 TRBV28 ASRTSPSAQF
TRBJ2-3 TRBV27 ASSFRQVADTQY
TRBJ1-4 TRBV6-6 ASRIGRATTNEKLF
TRBJ1-2 TRBV4-2 ASSADRRGYT